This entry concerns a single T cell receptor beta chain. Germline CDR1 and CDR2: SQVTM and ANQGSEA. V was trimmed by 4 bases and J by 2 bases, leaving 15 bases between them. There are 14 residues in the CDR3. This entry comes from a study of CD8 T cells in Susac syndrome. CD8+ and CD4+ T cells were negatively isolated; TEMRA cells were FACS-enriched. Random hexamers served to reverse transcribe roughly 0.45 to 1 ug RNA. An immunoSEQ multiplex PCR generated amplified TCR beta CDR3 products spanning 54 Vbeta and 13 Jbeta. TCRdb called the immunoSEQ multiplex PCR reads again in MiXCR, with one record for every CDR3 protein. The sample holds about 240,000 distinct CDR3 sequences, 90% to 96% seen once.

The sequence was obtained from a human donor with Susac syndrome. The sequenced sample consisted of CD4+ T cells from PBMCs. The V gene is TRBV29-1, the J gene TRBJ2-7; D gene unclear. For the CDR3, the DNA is TGCAGCGTTGCCCCCCATAAGGGCGCCTACGAGCAGTACTTC. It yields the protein CSVAPHKGAYEQYF.